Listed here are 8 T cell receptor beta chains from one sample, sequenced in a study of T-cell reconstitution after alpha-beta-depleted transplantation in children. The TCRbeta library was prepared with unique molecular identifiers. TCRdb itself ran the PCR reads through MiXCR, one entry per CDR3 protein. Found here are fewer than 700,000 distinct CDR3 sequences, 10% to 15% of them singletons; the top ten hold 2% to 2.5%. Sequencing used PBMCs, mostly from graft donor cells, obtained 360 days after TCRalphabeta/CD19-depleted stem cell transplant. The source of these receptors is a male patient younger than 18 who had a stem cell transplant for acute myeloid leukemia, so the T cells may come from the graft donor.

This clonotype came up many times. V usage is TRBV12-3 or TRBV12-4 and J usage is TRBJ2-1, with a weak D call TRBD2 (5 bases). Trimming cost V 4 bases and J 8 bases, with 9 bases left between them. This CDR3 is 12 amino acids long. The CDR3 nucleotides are TGTGCCAGCAGTTCGGGGTTTTATGAGCAGTTCTTC. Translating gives CASSSGFYEQFF.

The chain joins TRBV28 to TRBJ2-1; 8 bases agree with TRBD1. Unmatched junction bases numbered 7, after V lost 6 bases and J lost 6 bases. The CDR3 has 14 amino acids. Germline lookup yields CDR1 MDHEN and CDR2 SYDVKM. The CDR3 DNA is TGTGCCAGCAGGAATACAGGGGGGAGCAATGAGCAGTTCTTC. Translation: CASRNTGGSNEQFF.

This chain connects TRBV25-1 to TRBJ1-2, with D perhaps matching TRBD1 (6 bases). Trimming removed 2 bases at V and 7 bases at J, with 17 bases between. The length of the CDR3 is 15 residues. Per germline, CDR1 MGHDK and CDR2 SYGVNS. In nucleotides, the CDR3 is TGTGCCAGCAGTGAAGGGGGACACAGTTATAGTGGCTACACCTTC. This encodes CASSEGGHSYSGYTF.

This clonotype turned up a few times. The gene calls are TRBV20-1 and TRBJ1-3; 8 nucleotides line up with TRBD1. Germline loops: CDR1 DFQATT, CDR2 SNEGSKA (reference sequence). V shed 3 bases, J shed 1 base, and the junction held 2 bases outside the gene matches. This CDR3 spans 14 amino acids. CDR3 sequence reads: CSASWTGSGNTIYF. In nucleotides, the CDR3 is TGCAGTGCTAGTTGGACAGGGTCTGGAAACACCATATATTTT.

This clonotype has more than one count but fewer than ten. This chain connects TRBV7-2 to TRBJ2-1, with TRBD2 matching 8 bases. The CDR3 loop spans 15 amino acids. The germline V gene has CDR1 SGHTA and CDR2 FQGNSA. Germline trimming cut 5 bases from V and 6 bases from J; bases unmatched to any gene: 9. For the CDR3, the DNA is TGTGCCAGCAGCCCCTTCAACCGGGAGGGCAATGAGCAGTTCTTC. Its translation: CASSPFNREGNEQFF. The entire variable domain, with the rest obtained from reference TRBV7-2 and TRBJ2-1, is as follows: GAGVSQSPSNKVTEKGKDVELRCDPISGHTALYWYRQSLGQGLEFLIYFQGNSAPDKSGLPSDRFSAERTGGSVSTLTIQRTQQEDSAVYLCASSPFNREGNEQFFGPGTRLTVL.

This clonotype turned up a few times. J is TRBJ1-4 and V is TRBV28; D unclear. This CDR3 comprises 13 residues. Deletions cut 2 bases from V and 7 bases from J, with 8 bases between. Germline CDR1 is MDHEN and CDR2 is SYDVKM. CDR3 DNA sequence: TGTGCCAGCAGTTTAAAGTTATTTGAAAAACTGTTTTTT. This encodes CASSLKLFEKLFF.

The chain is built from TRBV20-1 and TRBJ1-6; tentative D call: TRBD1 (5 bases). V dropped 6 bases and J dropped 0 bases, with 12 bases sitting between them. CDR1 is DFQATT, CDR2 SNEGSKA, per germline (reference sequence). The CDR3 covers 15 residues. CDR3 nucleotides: TGCAGTGCCGGGACGCCAAGCTCCTATAATTCACCCCTCCACTTT. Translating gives CSAGTPSSYNSPLHF.

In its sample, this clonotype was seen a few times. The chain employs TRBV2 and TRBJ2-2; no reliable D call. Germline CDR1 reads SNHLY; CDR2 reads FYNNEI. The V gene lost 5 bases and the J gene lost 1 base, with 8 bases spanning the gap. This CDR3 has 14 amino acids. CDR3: CASSQQLNTGELFF. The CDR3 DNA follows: TGTGCCAGCAGTCAGCAGTTGAACACCGGGGAGCTGTTTTTT.